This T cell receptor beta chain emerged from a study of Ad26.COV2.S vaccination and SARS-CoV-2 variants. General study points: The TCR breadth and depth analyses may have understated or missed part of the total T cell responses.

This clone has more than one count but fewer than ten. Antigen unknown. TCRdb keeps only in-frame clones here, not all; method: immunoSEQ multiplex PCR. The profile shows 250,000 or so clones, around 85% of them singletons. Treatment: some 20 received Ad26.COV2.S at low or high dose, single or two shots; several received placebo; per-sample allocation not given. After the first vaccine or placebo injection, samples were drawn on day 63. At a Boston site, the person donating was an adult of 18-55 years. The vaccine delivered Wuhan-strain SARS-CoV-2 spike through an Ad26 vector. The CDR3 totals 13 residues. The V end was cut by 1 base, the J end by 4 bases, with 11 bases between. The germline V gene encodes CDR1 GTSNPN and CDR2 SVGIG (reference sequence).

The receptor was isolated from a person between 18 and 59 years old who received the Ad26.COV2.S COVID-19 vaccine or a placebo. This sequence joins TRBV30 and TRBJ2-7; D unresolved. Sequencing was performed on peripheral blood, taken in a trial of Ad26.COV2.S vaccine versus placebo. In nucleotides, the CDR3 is TGTGCCTGGAGTGGGGAAGGCAGATACGAGCAGTACTTC. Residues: CAWSGEGRYEQYF.